This is a list of T cell receptor beta chains from one sample in a study of T cells in Graves' hyperthyroidism and ophthalmopathy. TCRdb itself ran the multiplex PCR reads through MiXCR, one entry per CDR3 protein. The sample shows some 550,000 distinct CDR3 sequences, about a fifth of them seen only once. Material: blood. All receptors derive from a man aged 18 to 29 with Graves' hyperthyroidism. Both conserved end residues are trimmed from each CDR3. The order of the fields is CDR3 protein, D gene, J gene, V gene, clone size. D genes are given only for firm matches. Rows give clone size only sometimes, using once, few, many, or a class for an expanded clone.

ASSLRTGKKAEAF	TRBD1	TRBJ1-1	TRBV5-5	many
ASSHPNGDPGVDIQY	.	TRBJ2-4	TRBV4-1	.
ASRPSGLQETQY	.	TRBJ2-5	TRBV7-9	many
AWSPRLGLKLF	.	TRBJ1-4	TRBV30	few
AISEPTGANTGELF	.	TRBJ2-2	TRBV10-3	many
ASSVDDRLVRYT	.	TRBJ1-2	TRBV9	many
ASSPGQGVAKNIQY	TRBD1	TRBJ2-4	TRBV5-1	.
ASSLVDGEAF	.	TRBJ1-1	TRBV5-1	many
ASSVRYRGRGEPQH	TRBD1	TRBJ1-5	TRBV28	many
SARGAREGYYEQY	TRBD2	TRBJ2-7	TRBV20-1	once
SADTQGRGNQPQH	.	TRBJ1-5	TRBV20-1	.
ASRGTGLQETQY	.	TRBJ2-5	TRBV6-1	few
ASGWGLSNQPQH	.	TRBJ1-5	TRBV19	many
ASRGTLSYEQY	.	TRBJ2-7	TRBV6-1	many
SASGGGTGQPQH	.	TRBJ1-5	TRBV20-1	many
ASSLGSSYGYT	.	TRBJ1-2	TRBV7-2	many
ASGQGSDEQY	TRBD1	TRBJ2-7	TRBV19	many
ASSPTGLAGPPGTKNIQY	TRBD2	TRBJ2-4	TRBV19	.
SARTGQSPNGYT	TRBD1	TRBJ1-2	TRBV20-1	many
ASSENRGPEQY	TRBD1	TRBJ2-7	TRBV2	many
ASSLGEYGYT	.	TRBJ1-2	TRBV12-3/TRBV12-4	many
ASSPTPGGQF	.	TRBJ2-1	TRBV7-9	few
ASSFTPPGLAGVTQETRH	TRBD2	TRBJ2-5	TRBV7-3	.
ASSIGAGGLAGELF	TRBD2	TRBJ2-2	TRBV19	many
ASSEGFRYNEQF	.	TRBJ2-1	TRBV6-1	few
ASSSYRASYEQY	.	TRBJ2-7	TRBV12-3/TRBV12-4	.
ASSYSLRYSNQPQH	.	TRBJ1-5	TRBV6-2/TRBV6-3	many
ASSLKVPSGSYEQY	.	TRBJ2-7	TRBV27	few
ASSPSGTASYEQY	TRBD1	TRBJ2-7	TRBV4-1	.
SARGDIQETQY	.	TRBJ2-5	TRBV20-1	.
ASSFGTSGGFYEQY	TRBD2	TRBJ2-7	TRBV28	.
ASRLGQLSGNTIY	TRBD1	TRBJ1-3	TRBV6-1	many
ASSYLGREY	.	TRBJ2-7	TRBV6-5	.
ASSLGHEETQY	.	TRBJ2-5	TRBV7-7	few
SARHPGMNTEAF	.	TRBJ1-1	TRBV20-1	many
ASSFGGPGTGELF	.	TRBJ2-2	TRBV5-5	few
ASSPGLVKETQY	TRBD2	TRBJ2-5	TRBV5-5	many
ASTHRFGTALYEQY	.	TRBJ2-7	TRBV28	many
ASSPISGANTGELF	TRBD2	TRBJ2-2	TRBV13	.
SVRRDMQY	.	TRBJ2-7	TRBV29-1	.
ASSLVYRRDTQN	.	TRBJ2-3	TRBV11-2	.
ASRGTSGTYEQY	TRBD2	TRBJ2-7	TRBV6-1	.
ASSLGSYIYEQY	.	TRBJ2-7	TRBV12-3/TRBV12-4	many
SARTGPQETQY	.	TRBJ2-5	TRBV20-1	once
ASSLGGYGTEAF	.	TRBJ1-1	TRBV12-3/TRBV12-4	.
ASSLAGTYGYEQY	.	TRBJ2-7	TRBV6-5	once
ASSFRQAGREAF	.	TRBJ1-1	TRBV13	many
ASTATGPETQY	.	TRBJ2-5	TRBV19	many
ASSWTSGLSTDTQY	TRBD2	TRBJ2-3	TRBV12-3/TRBV12-4	few
ASLAGGGRNTGELF	TRBD2	TRBJ2-2	TRBV5-1	.
ASSWTGTGQPQH	TRBD1	TRBJ1-5	TRBV19	few
ASSQADLAEAF	.	TRBJ1-1	TRBV18	few
ASSFSDYGYT	.	TRBJ1-2	TRBV19	many
ASSRGQNTEAF	.	TRBJ1-1	TRBV25-1	many
ASTQGEFHSYEQY	TRBD1	TRBJ2-7	TRBV28	.
ASSLGRNEKLF	.	TRBJ1-4	TRBV7-8	many